This T cell receptor (beta chain) originates from a study of T cell repertoires in ileal Crohn's disease. Whole-study findings and limits: Mucosal expansions were suggested to be mainly CD8 T cells. All patients with clonality above 26.8% had endoscopic recurrence.

The CDR3 loop spans 12 amino acids. Trimming took 3 bases from V and 5 from J, leaving 7 bases between them. The germline gives CDR1 SGHAT, CDR2 FQNNGV. Regarding time point: inflamed ileum from the surgical specimen. Notes on this clone: Its target is unknown.

Assay: immunoSEQ multiplex PCR; the TCRdb copy retains only in-frame clones and omits some. The repertoire consists of some 5,000 clones, with 60% to 80% occurring once and the leading ten covering 40% to 50%. J is TRBJ1-1 and V is TRBV11-2; no clear D gene. Sequencing used ileal tissue. The source of this sequence is an adult with Crohn's disease. The CDR3 loop is CASSLYTTEAFF. CDR3 DNA sequence: TGTGCCAGCAGCTTGTACACAACTGAAGCTTTCTTT.